Detailed here is one TCR beta chain. This record belongs to a study of neoadjuvant nivolumab and ipilimumab in lung cancer. Sequencing used immunoSEQ multiplex PCR; TCRdb keeps in-frame clones, though not all of them. The table lists 28,000 or so clones, 83% of them singletons. This CDR3 spans 13 amino acids. CDR1 SGHRS and CDR2 YFSETQ come from the germline V gene. The V end was cut by 4 bases, the J end by 3 bases, with 11 bases between. The chain couples TRBV5-1 to TRBJ2-7; D not certain. Specimen: tumor tissue, collected after neoadjuvant nivolumab, alone or with ipilimumab, at or shortly before surgery. The source of this sequence is an adult with non-small cell lung cancer. CDR3 amino acids: CASSEYGDYEQYF. The CDR3 coding sequence is TGCGCCAGCAGCGAGTACGGAGACTACGAGCAGTACTTC.